Sequencing of this T cell receptor beta chain was carried out in a study of blood T cell repertoires in COVID-19 (TCRdb year 2020). Regarding the study in general: Samples from collaborators originated in the United States, Italy and Spain and spanned both the acute and convalescent phases of COVID-19. The repertoires were made available in a free public database intended to serve as a resource for research on the immune response to SARS-CoV-2. The prospective study material was composed of cDNA or gDNA derived from T cells, B-cell-depleted T cells, or PBMCs. Subjects who had been exposed to COVID-19, were actively infected with it, or had recovered from it provided the deeply sampled blood TCRbeta repertoires that made up the dataset. Where available, HLA class I and class II types were taken from metadata supplied by the sample provider and were not determined by assay-based typing. The samples were drawn from two sources: the first 160 participants of the ongoing ImmuneRACE study, and 1,254 subjects contributed by 6 global collaborators. Nearly every sample came with metadata listing a de-identified subject ID, COVID-19 status, age in years and sex.

The immunoSEQ Assay, a bias-controlled multiplex PCR, was used to amplify TCRbeta CDR3 regions from genomic DNA. The paper's processing steps were these. Within the assay, amplification of reference gene primers was used to estimate how many nucleated cells each sample contained. Sequence reads were collapsed and filtered to measure the absolute abundance of every unique TCRbeta CDR3 rearrangement. Productive Simpson clonality was computed per sample as the square root of Simpson's diversity index over productive rearrangements. What TCRdb holds here is the immuneACCESS table cut down to in-frame rearrangements. Part of the clones is not present; checked against another copy, under half of the missing clones reflect an unresolved V gene, and the others are unexplained. V, J and clone size were drawn from that table, and D and trimming were deduced from the DNA. For this sample there are some 140,000 clones; 65% to 85% appear just once. The ten top clones hold about 18% of the sample.

Beyond this particular receptor, the publication reports: Clinical and demographic metadata were provided uncurated, with the amount varying by source and participant.

This clone appeared a few times. The target of this receptor is not known. The sample holds no much larger clone one base away, and base qualities are not on file. The germline V gene supplies CDR1 SGHTA and CDR2 FQGNSA. Its CDR3 holds 15 amino acids, cysteine through phenylalanine. Solely the CDR3 DNA is kept, with 45 bases framed from the first base. For this chain, trimming is 3 bases at the V end and 5 bases at the J end, and the number of junction bases without a gene match is 4. Whole blood was collected in K2EDTA tubes by collaborating institutions according to the institutions' own protocols. For TCRbeta analysis, collaborators shipped samples in one of three forms: frozen whole blood, isolated PBMCs, or DNA extracted from either of those sample types.

Sequencing was performed on peripheral blood. The sequence was obtained from a woman aged 80 or over with acute or convalescent COVID-19. Here the chain combines TRBV7-2 and TRBJ2-2, with 9 central nucleotides matching TRBD1. The sequence in DNA is TGTGCCAGCAGCTTTGCGGGACAGGGTACCGGGGAGCTGTTTTTT. Its coded protein is CASSFAGQGTGELFF.